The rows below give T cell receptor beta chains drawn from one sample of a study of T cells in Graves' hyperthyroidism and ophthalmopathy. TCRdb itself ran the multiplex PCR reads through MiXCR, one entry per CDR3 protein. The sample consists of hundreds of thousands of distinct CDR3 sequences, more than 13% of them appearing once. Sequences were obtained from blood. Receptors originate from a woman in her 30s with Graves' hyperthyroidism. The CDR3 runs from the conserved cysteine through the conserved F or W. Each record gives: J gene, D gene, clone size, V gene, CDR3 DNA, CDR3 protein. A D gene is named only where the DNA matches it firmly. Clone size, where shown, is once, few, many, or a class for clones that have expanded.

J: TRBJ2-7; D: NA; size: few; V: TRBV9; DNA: TGTGCCAGCAGCGCCTACAGGGTTGGCGACGAGCAGTACTTC; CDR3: CASSAYRVGDEQYF
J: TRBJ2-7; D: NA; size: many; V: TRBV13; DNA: TGTGCCAGCAGCTTAGTTCTGGACGAGCAGTACTTC; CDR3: CASSLVLDEQYF
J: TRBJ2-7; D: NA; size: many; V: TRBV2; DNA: TGTGCCAGCAGTGAAGCTCCGCTTTCCTACGAGCAGTACTTC; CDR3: CASSEAPLSYEQYF
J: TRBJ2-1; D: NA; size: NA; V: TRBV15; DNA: TGTGCCACCAGCAGTCCGGTGCCAATGGAGCAGTTCTTC; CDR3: CATSSPVPMEQFF
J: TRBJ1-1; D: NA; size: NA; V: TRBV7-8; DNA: TGTGCCAGCAGTGCTACCCCAATGAACACTGAAGCTTTCTTT; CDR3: CASSATPMNTEAFF
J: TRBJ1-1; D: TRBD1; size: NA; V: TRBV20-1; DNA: TGCAGTGCTAGATATAGGACAGGGATGAACACTGAAGCTTTCTTT; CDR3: CSARYRTGMNTEAFF
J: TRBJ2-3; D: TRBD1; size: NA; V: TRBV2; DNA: TGTGCCAGCAGCCGACAGGGTCAAGCTAGCACAGATACGCAGTATTTT; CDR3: CASSRQGQASTDTQYF
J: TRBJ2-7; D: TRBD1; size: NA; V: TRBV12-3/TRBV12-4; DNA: TGTGCCAGCAGTCTGACAGGGGCTTACTACGAGCGGTACTTC; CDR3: CASSLTGAYYERYF
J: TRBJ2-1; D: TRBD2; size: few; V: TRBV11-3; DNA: TGTGCCAGCAGCTTGGATTCTAGCGGGAGTTCCTACAATGAGCAGTTCTTC; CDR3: CASSLDSSGSSYNEQFF
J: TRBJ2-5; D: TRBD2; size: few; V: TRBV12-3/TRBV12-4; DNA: TGTGCCAGCAGTGCTAGCGGGAGGGCCCCAGAGACCCAGTACTTC; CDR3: CASSASGRAPETQYF
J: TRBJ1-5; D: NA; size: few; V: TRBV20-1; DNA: TGCAGTGCGTCCGGGACCGGGGGAGAGCCCCAGCATTTT; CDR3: CSASGTGGEPQHF
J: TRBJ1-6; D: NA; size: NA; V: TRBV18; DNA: TGTGCCAGCAGCCGAGCGTCTGGCTCACCCCTCCACTTT; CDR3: CASSRASGSPLHF
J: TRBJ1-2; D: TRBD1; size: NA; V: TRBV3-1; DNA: TGTGCCAGCAGCCCGTTTCAACCGGGACAGGCTTATCCTGGGGACGGCTACACCTTC; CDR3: CASSPFQPGQAYPGDGYTF
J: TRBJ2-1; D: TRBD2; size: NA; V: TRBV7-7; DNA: TGTGCTAGCAGCTCGACTAGCGGGAACATCAATGAGCAGTTCTTC; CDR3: CASSSTSGNINEQFF
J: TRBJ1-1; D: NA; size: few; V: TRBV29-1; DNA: TGCAGCGTTGAAGAGGGTGGCGTGAACACTGAAGCTTTCTTT; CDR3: CSVEEGGVNTEAFF
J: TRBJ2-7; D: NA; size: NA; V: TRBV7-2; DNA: TGTGCCAGCAGCGTGCGTCACTCCTACGAGCAGTACTTC; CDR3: CASSVRHSYEQYF
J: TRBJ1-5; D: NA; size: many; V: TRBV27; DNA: TGTGCCAGCAGTTCGGGACGGGGGGTTAGCAATCAGCCCCAGCATTTT; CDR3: CASSSGRGVSNQPQHF
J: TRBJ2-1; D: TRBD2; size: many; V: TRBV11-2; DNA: TGTGCCAGCAGCTATCTTAGGGGTAGCGGGGGAATATACAATGAGCAGTTCTTC; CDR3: CASSYLRGSGGIYNEQFF
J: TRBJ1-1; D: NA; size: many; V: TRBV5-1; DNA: TGCGCCAGCAGCCCCGGGACGGGAGCTTTCTTT; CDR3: CASSPGTGAFF
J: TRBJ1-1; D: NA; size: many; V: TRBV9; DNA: TGTGCCAGCAGCGTACGGGAGGAACACACTGAAGCTTTCTTT; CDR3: CASSVREEHTEAFF
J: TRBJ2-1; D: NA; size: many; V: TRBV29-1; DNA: TGCAGCGTTGCAACCCGCTCCTACAATGAGCAGTTCTTC; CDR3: CSVATRSYNEQFF
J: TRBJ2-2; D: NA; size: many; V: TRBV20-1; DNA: TGCAGTGCTTTTAAAGCGGGCGCGAACACCGGGGAGCTGTTTTTT; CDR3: CSAFKAGANTGELFF
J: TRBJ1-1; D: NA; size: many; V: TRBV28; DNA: TGTGCCAGCAGTTTATCCAGGGGGAACACTGAAGCTTTCTTT; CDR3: CASSLSRGNTEAFF
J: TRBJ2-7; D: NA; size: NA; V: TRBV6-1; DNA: TGTGCCAGCAGTGACAAGGGGGGCTCCTACGAGCAGTACTTC; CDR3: CASSDKGGSYEQYF
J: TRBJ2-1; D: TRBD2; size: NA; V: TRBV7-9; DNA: TGTGCCACCGGACTAGCGTTTGATGAGCAGTTCTTC; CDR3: CATGLAFDEQFF
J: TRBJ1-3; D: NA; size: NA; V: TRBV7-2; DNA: TGTGCCAGCAGCGTAACTAGACGGGCAGAATATTTT; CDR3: CASSVTRRAEYF
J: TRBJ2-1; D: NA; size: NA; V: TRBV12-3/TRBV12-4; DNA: TGTGCCAGCAGTTTAGAGTTATTGGGACATCGCTCCTACGAGCAGTTCTTC; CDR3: CASSLELLGHRSYEQFF
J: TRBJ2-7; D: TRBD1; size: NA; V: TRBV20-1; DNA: TGCAGTGCCATTAGGACAGGGTCCTACGAGCAGTACTTC; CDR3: CSAIRTGSYEQYF
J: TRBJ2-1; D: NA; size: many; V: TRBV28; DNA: TGTGCCAGCAGTTCTGGACTAACGAGCTCCTACAATGAGCAGTTCTTC; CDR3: CASSSGLTSSYNEQFF
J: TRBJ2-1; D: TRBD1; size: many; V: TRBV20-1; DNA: TGCAGTGCTAGTGGGACAGGGAACAATGAGCAGTTCTTC; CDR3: CSASGTGNNEQFF
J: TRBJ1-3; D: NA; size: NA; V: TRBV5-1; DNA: TGCGCCAGCAGCCTGGACCCCAGCTCTGGAAACACCATATATTTT; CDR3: CASSLDPSSGNTIYF
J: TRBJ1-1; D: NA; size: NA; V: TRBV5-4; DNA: TGTGCCAGCAGCTTGGTTGTGACCGGATCCACTGAAGCTTTCTTT; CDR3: CASSLVVTGSTEAFF
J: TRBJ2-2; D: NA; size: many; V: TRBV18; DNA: TGTGCCAGCTCACCACAAGGGGCCGGGACCGGGGAGCTGTTTTTT; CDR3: CASSPQGAGTGELFF
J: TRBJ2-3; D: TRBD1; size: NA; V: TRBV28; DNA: TGTGCCAGCAGTTTACCGCCAGGGACAGGCACAGATACGCAGTATTTT; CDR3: CASSLPPGTGTDTQYF
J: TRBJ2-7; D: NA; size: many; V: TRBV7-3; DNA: TGTGCCAGCAGTAGGGGCAGAGGCTACGAGCAGTACTTC; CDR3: CASSRGRGYEQYF
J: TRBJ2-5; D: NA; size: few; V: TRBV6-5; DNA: TGTGCCAGCAGTTACTCCCCCCCGGGAGAGACCCAGTACTTC; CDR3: CASSYSPPGETQYF
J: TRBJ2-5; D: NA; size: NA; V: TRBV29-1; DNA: TGCAGCGTTGAAGAAACATTCGCCCGCCAAGAGACCCAGTACTTC; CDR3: CSVEETFARQETQYF
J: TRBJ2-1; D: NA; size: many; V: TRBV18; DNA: TGTGCCAGCTCACCACGGGGCGACAATGAGCAGTTCTTC; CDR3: CASSPRGDNEQFF
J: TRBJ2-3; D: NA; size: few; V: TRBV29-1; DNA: TGCAGCGTTGAATTGGGGGGCCCCCCAGATACGCAGTATTTT; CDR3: CSVELGGPPDTQYF
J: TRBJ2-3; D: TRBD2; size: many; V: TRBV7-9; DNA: TGTGCCAGCAGCTTAAAAGCGGGAGTTCGGAATACGCAGTATTTT; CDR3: CASSLKAGVRNTQYF
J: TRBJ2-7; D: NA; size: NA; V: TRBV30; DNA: TGTGCCTGGAGTGGAGGGCCAGGCCAAGGCTACGAGCAGTACTTC; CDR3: CAWSGGPGQGYEQYF
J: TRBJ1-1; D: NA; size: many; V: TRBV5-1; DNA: TGCGCCAGCAGCTTGGTCCAGCAGGGGAGGAGGGACACTGAAGCTTTCTTT; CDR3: CASSLVQQGRRDTEAFF
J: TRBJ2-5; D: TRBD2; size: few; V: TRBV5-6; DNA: TGTGCCAGCAGCTTCGGGACTAGCGGGATGGCCCAGTACTTC; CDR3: CASSFGTSGMAQYF
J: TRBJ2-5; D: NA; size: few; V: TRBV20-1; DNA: TGCAGTGCTAGAGATGCAAGGAGGCCTAGTTGGTACTTC; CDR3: CSARDARRPSWYF
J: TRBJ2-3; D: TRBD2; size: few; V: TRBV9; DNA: TGTGCCAGCAGCGTGTATCCCTCCGGGACTAGCGGGAGGGATACGCAGTATTTT; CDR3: CASSVYPSGTSGRDTQYF
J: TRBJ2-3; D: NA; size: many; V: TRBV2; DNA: TGTGCCAGCAGGACGGAGTCGATCACAGATACGCAGTATTTT; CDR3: CASRTESITDTQYF
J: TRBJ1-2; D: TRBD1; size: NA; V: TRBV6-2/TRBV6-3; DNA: TGTGCCAGCAGTGCCCCTCGACAGGGAGATAATGGCTACACCTTC; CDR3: CASSAPRQGDNGYTF
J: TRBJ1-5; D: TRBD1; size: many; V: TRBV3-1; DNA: TGTGCCAGCAGCCTCCAGGGGGATGGGGGGCAGCCCCAGCATTTT; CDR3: CASSLQGDGGQPQHF
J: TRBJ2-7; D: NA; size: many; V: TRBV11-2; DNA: TGTGCCAGCAGCTTTTTAGGTGTCTACGAGCAGTACTTC; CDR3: CASSFLGVYEQYF
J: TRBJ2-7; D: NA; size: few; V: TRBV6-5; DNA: TGTGCCAGCAGTTACGCTCAAGACGAGCAGTACTTC; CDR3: CASSYAQDEQYF
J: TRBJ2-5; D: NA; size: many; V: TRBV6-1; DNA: TGTGCCAGCAGCCTTACTAGCACAGGAGAGACCCAGTACTTC; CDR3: CASSLTSTGETQYF